Detailed here is one T cell receptor beta chain. This specimen belongs to a study of T cell changes during pregnancy in multiple sclerosis. The CDR3 has 15 amino acids. J gave up 5 bases and V 5 bases, and 2 bases lay outside the gene matches. Per germline, CDR1 MNHEY and CDR2 SMNVEV (reference sequence). Method: immunoSEQ multiplex PCR; TCRdb's copy keeps in-frame clones and lacks some. Among 40,000 to 45,000 clones, around 90% were seen once, and the ten largest hold approximately 0.7%. The sequence was obtained from a female donor with multiple sclerosis, enrolled in a pregnancy study. The sample was CD4+ T cells from peripheral blood mononuclear cells, taken before pregnancy. The rearrangement uses TRBV27 and TRBJ2-1, with TRBD2 identical over 14 bases. As DNA, the CDR3 is TGTGCCAGCAGTGGACTAGCGGGAGGAGACAATGAGCAGTTCTTC. Translating it yields CASSGLAGGDNEQFF.